This T cell receptor (beta chain) was obtained from a study of T cell changes during pregnancy in multiple sclerosis. This clone was counted once. The repertoire was sequenced with immunoSEQ multiplex PCR; TCRdb's copy has only in-frame clones and lacks some. The sample shows tens of thousands of clones, 90% of them seen only once. The germline V and J ends were trimmed by 5 bases and 2 bases, with 11 bases remaining between them. This CDR3 region has 13 residues. Germline CDR1 SGHRS, CDR2 YFSETQ. The V call is TRBV5-1, the J call TRBJ2-7; weak D call: TRBD2 (7 bases). The sequenced sample was CD8+ T cells from peripheral blood mononuclear cells, obtained before pregnancy. The TCR comes from a female donor with multiple sclerosis, enrolled in a pregnancy study. Here the CDR3 DNA reads TGCGCCAGCAGTCCGGGGGGCCCCTACGAGCAGTACTTC. Protein sequence: CASSPGGPYEQYF. The full variable domain, with the rest looked up from reference TRBV5-1 and TRBJ2-7, is KAGVTQTPRYLIKTRGQQVTLSCSPISGHRSVSWYQQTPGQGLQFLFEYFSETQRNKGNFPGRFSGRQFSNSRSEMNVSTLELGDSALYLCASSPGGPYEQYFGPGTRLTVT.